Listed here is a single T cell receptor beta chain. Its antigen is not yet known. No base qualities exist here, and no much larger clone lies one base off it. Trimming at the junction amounts to 5 bases on V and 5 bases on J, and the germline ends lie 22 bases apart. Taken from cysteine to phenylalanine, the CDR3 has 17 residues. The read is trimmed to its CDR3 DNA, 51 bases read in frame from base 1. CDR1 and CDR2 (LNHNV, YYDKDF) derive from the germline V gene (reference sequence). These data are taken from a study of blood T cell repertoires in COVID-19 (dated by TCRdb to the early 2020s). In terms of the full investigation: Samples covering the acute and convalescent phases of COVID-19 were provided by collaborators in the United States, Italy and Spain. The material from the prospective study consisted of cDNA or gDNA derived from T cells, B-cell-depleted T cells, or PBMCs. The samples were drawn from two sources: the first 160 participants of the ongoing ImmuneRACE study, and 1,000 to 1,500 subjects contributed by 6 global collaborators. Where HLA class I and class II types were available, the types were taken from metadata supplied by the sample provider, not from assay-based typing. A freely available public database, intended as a resource for researchers studying the immune response to SARS-CoV-2, is where the repertoires were released. Deeply sampled blood TCRbeta repertoires from subjects exposed to, actively infected with, or recovered from COVID-19 were included in the dataset. The sample metadata nearly always contained a de-identified subject ID, COVID-19 status, age in years and sex. Findings and caveats that apply to the study as a whole: The amount of clinical and demographic metadata varied by source and participant and was provided uncurated.

TCRbeta CDR3 regions were amplified from genomic DNA using the immunoSEQ Assay, a bias-controlled multiplex PCR. For the original study's pipeline: The number of nucleated cells in each sample was estimated by amplification of reference gene primers within the assay. To quantify the absolute abundance of each unique TCRbeta CDR3 rearrangement, sequence reads were collapsed and filtered. Productive Simpson clonality was computed per sample as the square root of Simpson's diversity index over productive rearrangements. The table was pulled from immuneACCESS by TCRdb, which kept in-frame rearrangements only. Such tables lose some clones; where checked, under half of the loss comes from unresolved V genes, and the rest has no known cause. The D gene and trimming were derived from the DNA, and the V and J assignments and clone size from that table. In this sample the table shows 150,000 to 200,000 clones, 86% of which occur a single time. The ten biggest clones cover more than 6.5% of the sample.

Whole blood was collected in K2EDTA tubes by collaborating institutions according to the institutions' own protocols. For TCRbeta analysis, collaborators shipped samples as frozen whole blood, isolated PBMCs, or DNA extracted from either of those sample types. Sequenced input: peripheral blood. This clonotype originated in a woman of 80 years or more in a cohort sampled during active or convalescent COVID-19. The rearranged segments are TRBV15 and TRBJ1-5, and TRBD1 may be the D gene, going by 6 matching bases. The DNA sequence is as follows: TGTGCCACCAGCGTAGAGATCATGGCAGGGGCCTATCAGCCCCAGCATTTT. It translates as CATSVEIMAGAYQPQHF.